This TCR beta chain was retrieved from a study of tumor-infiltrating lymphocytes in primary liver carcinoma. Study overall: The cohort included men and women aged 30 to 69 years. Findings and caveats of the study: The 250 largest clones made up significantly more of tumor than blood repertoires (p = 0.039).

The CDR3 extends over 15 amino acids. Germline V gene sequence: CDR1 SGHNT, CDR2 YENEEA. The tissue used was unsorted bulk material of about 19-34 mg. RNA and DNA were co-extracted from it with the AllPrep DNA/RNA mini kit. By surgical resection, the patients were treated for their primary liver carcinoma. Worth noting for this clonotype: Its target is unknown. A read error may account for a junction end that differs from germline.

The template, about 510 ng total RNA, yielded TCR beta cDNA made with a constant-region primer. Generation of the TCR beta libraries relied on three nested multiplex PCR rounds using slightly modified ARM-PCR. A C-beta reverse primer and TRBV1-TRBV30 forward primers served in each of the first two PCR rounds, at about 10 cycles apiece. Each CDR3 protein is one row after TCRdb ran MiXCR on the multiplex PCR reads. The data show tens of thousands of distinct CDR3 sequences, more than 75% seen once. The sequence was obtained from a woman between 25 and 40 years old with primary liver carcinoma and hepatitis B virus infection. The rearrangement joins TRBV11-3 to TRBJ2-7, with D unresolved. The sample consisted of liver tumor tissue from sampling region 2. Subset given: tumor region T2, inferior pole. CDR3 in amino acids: CASSLDLDLSHEQYF. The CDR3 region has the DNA TGTGCTAGCAGCTTAGACCTGGACCTCTCCCACGAGCAGTACTTC.